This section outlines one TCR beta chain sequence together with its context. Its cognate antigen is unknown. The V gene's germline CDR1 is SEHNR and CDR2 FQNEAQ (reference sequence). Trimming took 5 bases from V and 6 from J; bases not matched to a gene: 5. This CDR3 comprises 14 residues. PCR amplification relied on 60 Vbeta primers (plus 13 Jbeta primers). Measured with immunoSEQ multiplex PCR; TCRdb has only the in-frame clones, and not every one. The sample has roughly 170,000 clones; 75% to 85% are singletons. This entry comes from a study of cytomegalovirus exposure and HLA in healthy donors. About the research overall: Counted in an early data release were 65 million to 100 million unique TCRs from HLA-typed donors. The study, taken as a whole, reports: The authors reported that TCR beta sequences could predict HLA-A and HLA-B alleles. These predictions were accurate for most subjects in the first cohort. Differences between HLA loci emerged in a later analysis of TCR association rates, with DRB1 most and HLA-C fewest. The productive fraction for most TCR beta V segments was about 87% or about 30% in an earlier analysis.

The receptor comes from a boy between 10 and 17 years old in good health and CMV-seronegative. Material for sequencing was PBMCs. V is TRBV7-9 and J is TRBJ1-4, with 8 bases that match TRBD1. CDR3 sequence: CASSMTGVDEKLFF. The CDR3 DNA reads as TGTGCCAGCAGCATGACAGGGGTAGATGAAAAACTGTTTTTT.